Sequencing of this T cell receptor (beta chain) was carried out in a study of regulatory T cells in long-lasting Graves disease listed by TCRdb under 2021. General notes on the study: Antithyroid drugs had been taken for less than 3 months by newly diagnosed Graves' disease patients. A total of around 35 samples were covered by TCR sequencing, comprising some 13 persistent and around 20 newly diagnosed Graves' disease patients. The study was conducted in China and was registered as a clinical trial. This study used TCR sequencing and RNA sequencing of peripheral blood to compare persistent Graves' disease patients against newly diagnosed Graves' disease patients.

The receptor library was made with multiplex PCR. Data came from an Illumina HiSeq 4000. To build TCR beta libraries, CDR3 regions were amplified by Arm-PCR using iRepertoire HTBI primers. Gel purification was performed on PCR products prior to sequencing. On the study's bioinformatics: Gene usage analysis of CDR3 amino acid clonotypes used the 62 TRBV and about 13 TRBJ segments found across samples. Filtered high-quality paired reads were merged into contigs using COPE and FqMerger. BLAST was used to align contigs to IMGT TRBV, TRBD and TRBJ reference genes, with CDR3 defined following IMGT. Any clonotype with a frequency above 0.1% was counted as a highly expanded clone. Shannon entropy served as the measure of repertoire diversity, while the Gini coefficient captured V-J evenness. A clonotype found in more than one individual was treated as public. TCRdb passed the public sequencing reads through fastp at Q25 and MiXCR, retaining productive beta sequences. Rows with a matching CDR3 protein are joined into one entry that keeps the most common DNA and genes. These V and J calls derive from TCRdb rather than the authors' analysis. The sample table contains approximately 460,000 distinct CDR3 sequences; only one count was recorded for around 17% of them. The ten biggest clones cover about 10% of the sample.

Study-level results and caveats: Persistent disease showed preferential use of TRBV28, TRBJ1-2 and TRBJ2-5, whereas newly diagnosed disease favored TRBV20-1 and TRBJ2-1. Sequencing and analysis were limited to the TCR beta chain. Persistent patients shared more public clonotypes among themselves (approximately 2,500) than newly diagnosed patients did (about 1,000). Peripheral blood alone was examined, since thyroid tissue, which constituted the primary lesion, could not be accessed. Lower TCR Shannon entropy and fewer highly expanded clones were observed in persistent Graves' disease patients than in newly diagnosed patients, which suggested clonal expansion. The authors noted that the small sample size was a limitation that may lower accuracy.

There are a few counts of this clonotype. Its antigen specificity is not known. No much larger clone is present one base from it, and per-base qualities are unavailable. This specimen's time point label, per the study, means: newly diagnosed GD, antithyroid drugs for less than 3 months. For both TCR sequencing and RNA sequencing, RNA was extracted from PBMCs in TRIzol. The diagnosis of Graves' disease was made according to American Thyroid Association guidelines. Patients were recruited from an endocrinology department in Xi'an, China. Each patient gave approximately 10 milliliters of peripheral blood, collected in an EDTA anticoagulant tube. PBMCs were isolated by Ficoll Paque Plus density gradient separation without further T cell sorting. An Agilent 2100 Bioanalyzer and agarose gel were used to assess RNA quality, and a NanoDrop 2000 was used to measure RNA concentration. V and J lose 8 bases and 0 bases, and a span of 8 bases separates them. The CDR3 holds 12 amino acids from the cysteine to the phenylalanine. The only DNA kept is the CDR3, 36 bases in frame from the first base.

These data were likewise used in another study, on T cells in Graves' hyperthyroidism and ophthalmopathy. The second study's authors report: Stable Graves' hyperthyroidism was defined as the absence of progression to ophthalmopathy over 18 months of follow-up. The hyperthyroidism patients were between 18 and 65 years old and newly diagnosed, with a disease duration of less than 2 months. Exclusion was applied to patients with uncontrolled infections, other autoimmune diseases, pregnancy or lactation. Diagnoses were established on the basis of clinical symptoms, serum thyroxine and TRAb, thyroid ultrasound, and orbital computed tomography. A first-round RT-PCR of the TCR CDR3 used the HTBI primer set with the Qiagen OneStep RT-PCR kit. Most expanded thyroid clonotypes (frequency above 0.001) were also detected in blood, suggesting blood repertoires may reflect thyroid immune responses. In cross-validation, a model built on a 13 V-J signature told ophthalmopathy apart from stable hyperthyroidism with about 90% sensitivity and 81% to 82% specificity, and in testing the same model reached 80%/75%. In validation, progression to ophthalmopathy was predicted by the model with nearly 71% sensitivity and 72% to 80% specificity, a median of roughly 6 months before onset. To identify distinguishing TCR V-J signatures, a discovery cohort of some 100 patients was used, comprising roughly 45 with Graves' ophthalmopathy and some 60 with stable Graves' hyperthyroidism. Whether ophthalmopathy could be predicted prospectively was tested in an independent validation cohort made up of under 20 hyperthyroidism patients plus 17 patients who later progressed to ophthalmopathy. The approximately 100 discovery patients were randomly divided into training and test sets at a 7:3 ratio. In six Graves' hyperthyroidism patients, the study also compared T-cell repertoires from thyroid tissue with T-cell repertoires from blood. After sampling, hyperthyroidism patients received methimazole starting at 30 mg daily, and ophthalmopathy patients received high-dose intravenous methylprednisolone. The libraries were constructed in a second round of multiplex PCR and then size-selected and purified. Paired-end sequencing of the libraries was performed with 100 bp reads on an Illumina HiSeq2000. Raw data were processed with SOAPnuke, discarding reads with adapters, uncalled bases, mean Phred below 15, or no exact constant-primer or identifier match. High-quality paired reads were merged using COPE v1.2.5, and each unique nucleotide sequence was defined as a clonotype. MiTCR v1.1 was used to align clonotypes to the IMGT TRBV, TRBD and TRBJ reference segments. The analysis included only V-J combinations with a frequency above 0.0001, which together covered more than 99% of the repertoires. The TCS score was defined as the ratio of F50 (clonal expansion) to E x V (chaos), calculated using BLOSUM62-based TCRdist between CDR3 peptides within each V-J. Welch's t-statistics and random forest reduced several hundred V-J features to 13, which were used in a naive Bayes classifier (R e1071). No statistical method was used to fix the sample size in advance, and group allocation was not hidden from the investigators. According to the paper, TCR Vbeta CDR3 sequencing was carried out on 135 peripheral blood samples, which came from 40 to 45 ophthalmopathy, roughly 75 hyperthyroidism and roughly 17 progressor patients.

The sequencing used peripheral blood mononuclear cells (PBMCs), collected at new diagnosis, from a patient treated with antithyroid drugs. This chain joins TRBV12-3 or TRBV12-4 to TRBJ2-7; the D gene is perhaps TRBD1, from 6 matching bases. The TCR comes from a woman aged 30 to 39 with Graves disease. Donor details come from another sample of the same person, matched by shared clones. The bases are TGTGCCAGCGGACAGAACTCCTACGAGCAGTACTTC. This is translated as CASGQNSYEQYF.